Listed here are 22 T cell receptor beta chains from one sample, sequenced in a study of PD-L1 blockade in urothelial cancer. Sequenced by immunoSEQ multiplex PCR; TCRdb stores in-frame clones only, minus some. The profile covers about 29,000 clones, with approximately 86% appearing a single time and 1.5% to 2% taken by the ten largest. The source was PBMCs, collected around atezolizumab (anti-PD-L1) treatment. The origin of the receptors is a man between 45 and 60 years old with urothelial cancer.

The CDR3 sequence is CASSVEADYEQYF. CDR3 nucleotide sequence: TGTGCCAGCAGTGTTGAAGCGGACTACGAGCAGTACTTC. The chain employs TRBV6-1 and TRBJ2-7; D is perhaps TRBD2 (5 bases). Germline CDR1 and CDR2: MNHNS and SASEGT. The CDR3 has 13 residues. The V end was cut by 4 bases, the J end by 3 bases, with 10 bases between.

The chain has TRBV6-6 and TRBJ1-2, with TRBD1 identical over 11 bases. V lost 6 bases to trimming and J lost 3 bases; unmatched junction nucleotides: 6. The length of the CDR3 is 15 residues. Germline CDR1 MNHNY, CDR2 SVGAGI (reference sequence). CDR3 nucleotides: TGTGCCAGCAGAGTTCCGGGACAGGGGGACTATGGCTACACCTTC. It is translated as CASRVPGQGDYGYTF.

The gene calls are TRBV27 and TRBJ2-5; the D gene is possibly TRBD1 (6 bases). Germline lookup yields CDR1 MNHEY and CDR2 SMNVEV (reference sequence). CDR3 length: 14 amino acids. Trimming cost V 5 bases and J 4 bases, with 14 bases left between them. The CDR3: CASSLQTGRETQYF. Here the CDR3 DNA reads TGTGCCAGCAGTCTTCAGACAGGACGAGAGACCCAGTACTTC.

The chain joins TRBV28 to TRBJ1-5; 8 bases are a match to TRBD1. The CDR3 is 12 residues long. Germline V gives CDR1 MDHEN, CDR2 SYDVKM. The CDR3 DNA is TGTGCAGTACAGGGGGTTAATCAGCCCCAGCATTTT. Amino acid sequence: CAVQGVNQPQHF.

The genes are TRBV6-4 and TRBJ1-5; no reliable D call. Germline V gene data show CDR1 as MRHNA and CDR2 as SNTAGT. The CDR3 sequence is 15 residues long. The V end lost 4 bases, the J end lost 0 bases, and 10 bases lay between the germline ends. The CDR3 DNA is TGTGCCAGCAGTGTGAGCCCCTATAGCAATCAGCCCCAGCATTTT. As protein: CASSVSPYSNQPQHF.

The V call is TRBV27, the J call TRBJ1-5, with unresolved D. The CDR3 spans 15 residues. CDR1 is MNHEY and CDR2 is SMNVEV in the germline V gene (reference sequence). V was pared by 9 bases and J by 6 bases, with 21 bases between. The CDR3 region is CASRPSQVSSQPQHF. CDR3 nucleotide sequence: TGTGCCAGTCGGCCCTCTCAGGTCTCGAGTCAGCCCCAGCATTTT.

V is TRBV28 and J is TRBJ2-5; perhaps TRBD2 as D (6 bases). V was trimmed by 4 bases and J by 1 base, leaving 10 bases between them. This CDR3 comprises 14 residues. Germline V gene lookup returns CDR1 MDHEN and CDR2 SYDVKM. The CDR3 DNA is TGTGCCAGCAGTTCCGGGACTCTCCAAGAGACCCAGTACTTC. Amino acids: CASSSGTLQETQYF.

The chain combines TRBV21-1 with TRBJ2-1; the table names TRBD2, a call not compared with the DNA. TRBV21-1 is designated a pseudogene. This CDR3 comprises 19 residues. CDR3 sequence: CASSKAGGALARTYNEQFF. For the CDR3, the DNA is TGTGCCAGCAGCAAAGCTGGAGGGGCTCTAGCCAGAACCTACAATGAGCAGTTCTTC.

In nucleotides, the CDR3 is TGTGCCAGCTCACCCCCCGCGGCCAAAAACATTCAGTACTTC. The encoded protein is CASSPPAAKNIQYF. The rearrangement links TRBV18 to TRBJ2-4; D ambiguous. Germline V gene sequence: CDR1 KGHSH, CDR2 LQKENI. The CDR3 is 14 amino acids. Trimming removed 3 bases at V and 1 base at J, with 7 bases between.

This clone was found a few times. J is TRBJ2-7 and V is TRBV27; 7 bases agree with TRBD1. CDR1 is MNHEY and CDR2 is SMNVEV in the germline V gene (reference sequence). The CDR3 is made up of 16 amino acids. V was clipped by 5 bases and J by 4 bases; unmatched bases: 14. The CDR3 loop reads CASSPPTGSGVYEQYF. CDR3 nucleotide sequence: TGTGCCAGCAGTCCTCCGACAGGGTCAGGAGTATACGAGCAGTACTTC.

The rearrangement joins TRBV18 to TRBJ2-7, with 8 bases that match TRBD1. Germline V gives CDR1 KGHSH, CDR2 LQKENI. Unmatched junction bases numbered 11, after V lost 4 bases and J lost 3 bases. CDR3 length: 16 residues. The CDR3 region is CASSLKTGQVNYEQYF. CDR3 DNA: TGTGCCAGCTCACTGAAGACGGGACAGGTCAACTACGAGCAGTACTTC.

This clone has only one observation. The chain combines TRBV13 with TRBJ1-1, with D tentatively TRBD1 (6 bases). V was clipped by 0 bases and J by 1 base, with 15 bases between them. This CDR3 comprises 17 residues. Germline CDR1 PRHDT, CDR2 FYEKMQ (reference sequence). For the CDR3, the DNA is TGTGCCAGCAGCTTAGGCGGCCAGGGGCTTTCGAACACTGAAGCTTTCTTT. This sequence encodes CASSLGGQGLSNTEAFF.

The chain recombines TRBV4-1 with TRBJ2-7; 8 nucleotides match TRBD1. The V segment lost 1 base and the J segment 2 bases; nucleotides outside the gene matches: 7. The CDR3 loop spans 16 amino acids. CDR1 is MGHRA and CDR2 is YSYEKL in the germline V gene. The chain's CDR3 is CASSQAPDRATYEQYF. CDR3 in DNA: TGCGCCAGCAGCCAAGCTCCGGACAGGGCAACCTACGAGCAGTACTTC.

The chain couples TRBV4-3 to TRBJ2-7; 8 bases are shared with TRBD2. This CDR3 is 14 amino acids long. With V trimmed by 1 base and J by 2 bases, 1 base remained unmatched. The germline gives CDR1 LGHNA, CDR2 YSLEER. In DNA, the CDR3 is TGCGCCAGCAGCCAAGCGGGACTAGCCTACGAGCAGTACTTC. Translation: CASSQAGLAYEQYF.

CDR3 sequence reads: CATSRGASALQETQYF. In nucleotides, the CDR3 is TGTGCCACCAGCAGAGGTGCCAGCGCGCTACAAGAGACCCAGTACTTC. The V gene is TRBV15, the J gene TRBJ2-5; the D is unclear. The germline CDR1 and CDR2 sequences are LNHNV and YYDKDF (reference sequence). The CDR3 totals 16 residues. Between the trimmed V and J ends, which lost 1 base and 2 bases, there was a span of 14 bases. Full variable domain (outside the CDR3, taken from reference TRBV15 and TRBJ2-5): DAMVIQNPRYQVTQFGKPVTLSCSQTLNHNVMYWYQQKSSQAPKLLFHYYDKDFNNEADTPDNFQSRRPNTSFCFLDIRSPGLGDTAMYLCATSRGASALQETQYFGPGTRLLVL.

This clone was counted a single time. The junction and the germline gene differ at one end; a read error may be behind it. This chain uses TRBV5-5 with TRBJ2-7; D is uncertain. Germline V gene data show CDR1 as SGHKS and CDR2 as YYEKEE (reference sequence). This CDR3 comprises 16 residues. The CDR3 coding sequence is TGTGCCAACAGCTTGGGGTTAGTTGAGGAGACCTACGAGCAGTACTTC. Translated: CANSLGLVEETYEQYF.

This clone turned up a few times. The CDR3 loop reads CASSLVGPGELFF. CDR3 nucleotides: TGTGCCAGCAGCTTGGTGGGGCCCGGGGAGCTGTTTTTT. The rearrangement links TRBV5-6 to TRBJ2-2; possibly TRBD1 for D (5 bases). There are 13 residues in the CDR3. Germline lookup yields CDR1 SGHDT and CDR2 YYEEEE. V lost 0 bases and J 6 bases, leaving 6 bases between the germline ends. The full variable domain, completed using reference TRBV5-6 and TRBJ2-2, is DAGVTQSPTHLIKTRGQQVTLRCSPKSGHDTVSWYQQALGQGPQFIFQYYEEEERQRGNFPDRFSGHQFPNYSSELNVNALLLGDSALYLCASSLVGPGELFFGEGSRLTVL.

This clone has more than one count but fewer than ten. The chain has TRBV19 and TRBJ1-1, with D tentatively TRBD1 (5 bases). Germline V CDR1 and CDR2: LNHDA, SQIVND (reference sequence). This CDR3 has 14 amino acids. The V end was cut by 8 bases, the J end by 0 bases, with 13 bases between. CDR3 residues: CASGHTNMNTEAFF. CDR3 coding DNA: TGTGCCAGTGGACATACAAACATGAACACTGAAGCTTTCTTT.

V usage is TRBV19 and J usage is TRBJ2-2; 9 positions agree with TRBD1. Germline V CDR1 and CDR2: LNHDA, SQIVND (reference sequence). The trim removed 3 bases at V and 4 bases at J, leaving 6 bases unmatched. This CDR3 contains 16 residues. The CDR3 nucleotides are TGTGCCAGTAGTATCCTGGGACAGGGAGGCACCGGGGAGCTGTTTTTT. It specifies CASSILGQGGTGELFF.

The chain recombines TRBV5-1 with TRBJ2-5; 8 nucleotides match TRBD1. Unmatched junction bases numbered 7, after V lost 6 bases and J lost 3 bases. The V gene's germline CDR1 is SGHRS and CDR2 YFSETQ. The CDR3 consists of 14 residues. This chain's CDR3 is CASTLRQGKETQYF. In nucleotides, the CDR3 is TGCGCCAGCACCCTCAGACAGGGGAAAGAGACCCAGTACTTC.

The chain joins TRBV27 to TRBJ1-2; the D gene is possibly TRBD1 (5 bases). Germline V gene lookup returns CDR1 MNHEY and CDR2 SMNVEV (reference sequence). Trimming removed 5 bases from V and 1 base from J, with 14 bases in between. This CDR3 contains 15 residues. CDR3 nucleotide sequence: TGTGCCAGCAGTCTCAGTCCGGACAATAACTATGGCTACACCTTC. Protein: CASSLSPDNNYGYTF.

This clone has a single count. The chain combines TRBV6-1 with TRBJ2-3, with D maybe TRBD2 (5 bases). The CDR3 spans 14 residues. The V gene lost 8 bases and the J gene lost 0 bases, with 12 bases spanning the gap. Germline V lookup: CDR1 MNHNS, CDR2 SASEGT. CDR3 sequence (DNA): TGTGCCAGCCGGGGAAGCAAAAGCACAGATACGCAGTATTTT. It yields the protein CASRGSKSTDTQYF.